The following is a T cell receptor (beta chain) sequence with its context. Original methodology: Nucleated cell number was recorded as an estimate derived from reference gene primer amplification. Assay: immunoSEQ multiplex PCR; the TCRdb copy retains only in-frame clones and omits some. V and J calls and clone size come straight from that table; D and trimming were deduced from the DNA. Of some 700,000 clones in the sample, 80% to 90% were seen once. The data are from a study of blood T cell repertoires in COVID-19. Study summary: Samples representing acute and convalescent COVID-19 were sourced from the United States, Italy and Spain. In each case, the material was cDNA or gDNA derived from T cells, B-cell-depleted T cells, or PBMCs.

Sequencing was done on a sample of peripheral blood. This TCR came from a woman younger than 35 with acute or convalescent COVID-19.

The CDR3 region is CASSPSYADSALYGYTF. The CDR3 nucleotides are TGTGCCAGCAGCCCAAGCTACGCCGACTCCGCCCTTTATGGCTACACCTTC. The chain uses TRBV14 and TRBJ1-2; no firm D call. Germline V gene data show CDR1 as SGHDN and CDR2 as FVKESK. V was trimmed by 4 bases and J by 5 bases, leaving 23 bases between them. This CDR3 region has 17 residues. The full variable domain, rest sourced from reference TRBV14 and TRBJ1-2, is EAGVTQFPSHSVIEKGQTVTLRCDPISGHDNLYWYRRVMGKEIKFLLHFVKESKQDESGMPNNRFLAERTGGTYSTLKVQPAELEDSGVYFCASSPSYADSALYGYTFGSGTRLTVV.